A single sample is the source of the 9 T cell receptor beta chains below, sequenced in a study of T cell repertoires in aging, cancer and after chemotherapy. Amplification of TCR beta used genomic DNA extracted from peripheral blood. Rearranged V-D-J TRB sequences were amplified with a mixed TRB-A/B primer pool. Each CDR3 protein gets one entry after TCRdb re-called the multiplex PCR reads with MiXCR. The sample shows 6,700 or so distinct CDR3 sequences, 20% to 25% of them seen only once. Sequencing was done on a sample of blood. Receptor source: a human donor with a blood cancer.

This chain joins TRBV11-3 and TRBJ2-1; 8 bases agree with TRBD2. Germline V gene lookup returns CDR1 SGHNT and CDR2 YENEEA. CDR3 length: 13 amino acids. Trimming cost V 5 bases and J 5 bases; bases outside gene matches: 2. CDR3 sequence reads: CASSTSGHNEQFF. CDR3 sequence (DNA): TGTGCCAGCAGCACTAGCGGCCACAATGAGCAGTTCTTC.

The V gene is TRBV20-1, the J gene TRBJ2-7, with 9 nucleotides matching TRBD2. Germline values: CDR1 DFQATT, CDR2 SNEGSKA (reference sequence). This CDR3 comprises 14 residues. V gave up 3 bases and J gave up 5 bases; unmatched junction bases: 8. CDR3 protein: CSARPASGTNEQYF. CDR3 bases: TGCAGTGCTAGGCCGGCTAGCGGGACTAACGAGCAGTACTTC.

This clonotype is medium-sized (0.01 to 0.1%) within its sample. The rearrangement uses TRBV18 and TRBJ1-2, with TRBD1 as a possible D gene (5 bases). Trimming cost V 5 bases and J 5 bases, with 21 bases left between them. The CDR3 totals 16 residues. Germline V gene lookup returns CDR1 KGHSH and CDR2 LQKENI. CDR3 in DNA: TGTGCCAGCTCAGGGGATCGGGACGACGGGAGGTATGGCTACACCTTC. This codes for CASSGDRDDGRYGYTF.

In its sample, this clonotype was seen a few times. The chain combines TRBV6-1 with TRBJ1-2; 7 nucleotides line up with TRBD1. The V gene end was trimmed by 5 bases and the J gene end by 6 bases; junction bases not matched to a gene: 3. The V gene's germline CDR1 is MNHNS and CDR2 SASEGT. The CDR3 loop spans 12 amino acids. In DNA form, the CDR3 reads TGTGCCAGCAGTTTAACAGGGGATGGCTACACCTTC. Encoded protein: CASSLTGDGYTF.

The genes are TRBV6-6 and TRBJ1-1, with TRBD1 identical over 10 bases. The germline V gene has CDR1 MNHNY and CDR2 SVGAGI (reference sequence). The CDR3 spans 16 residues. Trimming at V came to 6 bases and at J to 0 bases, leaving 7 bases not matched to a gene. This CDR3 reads CASSLQTGGLNTEAFF. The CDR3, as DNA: TGTGCCAGCAGCTTACAGACAGGGGGCTTGAACACTGAAGCTTTCTTT.

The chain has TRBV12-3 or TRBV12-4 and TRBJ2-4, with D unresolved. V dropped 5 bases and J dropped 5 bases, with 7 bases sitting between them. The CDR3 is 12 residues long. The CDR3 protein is CASSLTQNIQYF. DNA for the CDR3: TGTGCCAGCAGTCTGACACAAAACATTCAGTACTTC.

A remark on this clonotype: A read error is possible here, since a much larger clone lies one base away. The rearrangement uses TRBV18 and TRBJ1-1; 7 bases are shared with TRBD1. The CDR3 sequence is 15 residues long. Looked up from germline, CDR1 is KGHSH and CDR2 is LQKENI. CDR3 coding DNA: TGTGCCAGCCGGTTACCCACAGGGGCCCAGACTGAAGTTTTCTTT. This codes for CASRLPTGAQTEVFF.

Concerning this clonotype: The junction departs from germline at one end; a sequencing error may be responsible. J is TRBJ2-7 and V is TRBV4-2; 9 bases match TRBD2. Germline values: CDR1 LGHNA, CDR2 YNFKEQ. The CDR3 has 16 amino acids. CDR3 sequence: CVSSQARTSVYYEQYF. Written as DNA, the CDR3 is TGCGTCAGCAGCCAAGCCCGGACTAGCGTTTACTACGAGCAGTACTTC.

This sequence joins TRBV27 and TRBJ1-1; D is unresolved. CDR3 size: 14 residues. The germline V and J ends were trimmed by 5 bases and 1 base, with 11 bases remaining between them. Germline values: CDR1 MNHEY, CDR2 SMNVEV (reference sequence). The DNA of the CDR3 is TGTGCCAGCAGTCGTAGACCGACGAACACTGAAGCTTTCTTT. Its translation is CASSRRPTNTEAFF.